Listed below are T cell receptor beta chains from one sample, sequenced in a study of sequential checkpoint blockade in melanoma. Clones were read by immunoSEQ multiplex PCR, and TCRdb kept only the in-frame ones, dropping some. Here the sample spans about 11,000 clones, 78% being singletons. This specimen consisted of CD8+ T cells sorted from blood (inferred from file names), obtained from a patient given nivolumab and ipilimumab in sequence. The receptor source for this set is a human donor with melanoma. Both conserved end residues are part of each CDR3. The order of the fields is V gene, clone size, J gene, D gene, CDR3 protein, CDR3 DNA. A D gene is named only where the DNA matches it firmly. A clone size is listed for some rows: how often the clone was seen (once, few, many), or a class if it is expanded.

V: TRBV7-9; size: .; J: TRBJ2-2; D: .; CDR3: CASSFPDGRGTGELFF; DNA: TGTGCCAGCAGCTTCCCCGACGGGAGAGGGACCGGGGAGCTGTTTTTT
V: TRBV9; size: .; J: TRBJ2-3; D: TRBD2; CDR3: CASSVAGGPPDTQYF; DNA: TGTGCCAGCAGCGTAGCGGGGGGGCCCCCAGATACGCAGTATTTT
V: TRBV5-6; size: .; J: TRBJ1-1; D: .; CDR3: CASTLLGPNTEAFF; DNA: TGTGCCAGCACCCTTTTGGGCCCGAACACTGAAGCTTTCTTT
V: TRBV27; size: .; J: TRBJ1-2; D: .; CDR3: CASGSPGFRDGYTF; DNA: TGTGCCAGCGGCTCCCCGGGGTTTAGGGATGGCTACACCTTC
V: TRBV6-5; size: .; J: TRBJ1-2; D: TRBD1; CDR3: CASRNRGYGYTF; DNA: TGTGCCAGCAGGAACAGGGGCTATGGCTACACCTTC
V: TRBV5-6; size: .; J: TRBJ2-2; D: TRBD1; CDR3: CASSPPTRGTGELFF; DNA: TGTGCCAGCAGCCCCCCGACCAGGGGGACCGGGGAGCTGTTTTTT
V: TRBV19; size: .; J: TRBJ1-1; D: TRBD1; CDR3: CASMWTGGTEAFF; DNA: TGTGCCAGTATGTGGACAGGGGGCACTGAAGCTTTCTTT
V: TRBV18; size: .; J: TRBJ2-1; D: .; CDR3: CASSGNGRPTYNEQFF; DNA: TGTGCCAGCTCGGGGAACGGGAGACCCACCTACAATGAGCAGTTCTTC
V: TRBV5-1; size: .; J: TRBJ2-3; D: TRBD2; CDR3: CASSLKGGGQDTQYF; DNA: TGCGCCAGCAGCTTGAAGGGCGGGGGGCAAGATACGCAGTATTTT
V: TRBV27; size: once; J: TRBJ1-2; D: TRBD1; CDR3: CASSFGTGHGVYGYTF; DNA: TGTGCCAGCAGTTTCGGGACAGGGCATGGGGTCTATGGCTACACCTTC
V: TRBV6-1; size: .; J: TRBJ2-1; D: TRBD1; CDR3: CASSELRTGVYNEQFF; DNA: TGTGCCAGCAGTGAACTGCGGACAGGGGTGTACAATGAGCAGTTCTTC
V: TRBV6-4; size: .; J: TRBJ2-2; D: .; CDR3: CASSPGEGTDTGELFF; DNA: TGTGCCAGCAGTCCAGGGGAGGGCACTGACACCGGGGAGCTGTTTTTT
V: TRBV10-2; size: .; J: TRBJ1-1; D: TRBD1; CDR3: CASRNRGMNTEAFF; DNA: TGCGCCAGCAGGAACAGGGGCATGAACACTGAAGCTTTCTTT
V: TRBV7-6; size: .; J: TRBJ2-1; D: .; CDR3: CASSLYEGATYNEQFF; DNA: TGTGCCAGCAGCTTATACGAAGGGGCTACCTACAATGAGCAGTTCTTC
V: TRBV9; size: .; J: TRBJ2-7; D: TRBD2; CDR3: CASSPGVAGVYEQYF; DNA: TGTGCCAGCAGCCCAGGGGTAGCGGGAGTGTACGAGCAGTACTTC
V: TRBV7-8; size: .; J: TRBJ1-3; D: TRBD1; CDR3: CASSLAGQGYSGNTIYF; DNA: TGTGCCAGCAGCTTAGCGGGACAGGGCTACTCTGGAAACACCATATATTTT
V: TRBV10-2; size: .; J: TRBJ2-7; D: .; CDR3: CASSGGRYEQYF; DNA: TGCGCCAGCAGCGGGGGGCGCTACGAGCAGTACTTC
V: TRBV6-1; size: .; J: TRBJ2-7; D: .; CDR3: CASSARGSYEQYF; DNA: TGTGCCAGCAGCGCCCGGGGGTCCTACGAGCAGTACTTC
V: TRBV27; size: once; J: TRBJ2-1; D: TRBD2; CDR3: CASSLSGGRHEQFF; DNA: TGTGCCAGCAGTTTGTCGGGAGGGAGGCATGAGCAGTTCTTC
V: TRBV30; size: .; J: TRBJ2-7; D: .; CDR3: CAWSGGGSGRSYEQYF; DNA: TGTGCCTGGAGTGGAGGGGGATCGGGCCGCTCCTACGAGCAGTACTTC
V: TRBV27; size: .; J: TRBJ2-3; D: TRBD2; CDR3: CASSLSGLAGGATDTQYF; DNA: TGTGCCAGCAGTTTATCGGGACTAGCGGGAGGAGCGACAGATACGCAGTATTTT
V: TRBV7-9; size: once; J: TRBJ2-7; D: TRBD2; CDR3: CASSLVIGGAQEQYF; DNA: TGTGCCAGCAGCTTAGTTATCGGGGGGGCGCAGGAGCAGTACTTC
V: TRBV4-1; size: .; J: TRBJ1-1; D: .; CDR3: CASSQDWEVALNTEAFF; DNA: TGCGCCAGCAGCCAAGATTGGGAGGTAGCCCTGAACACTGAAGCTTTCTTT
V: TRBV6-6; size: few; J: TRBJ1-2; D: TRBD1; CDR3: CASSTGTGYYGYTF; DNA: TGTGCCAGCAGTACCGGGACAGGATACTATGGCTACACCTTC
V: TRBV5-8; size: .; J: TRBJ2-2; D: .; CDR3: CASRVLTETGELFF; DNA: TGTGCCAGCAGAGTATTAACGGAGACCGGGGAGCTGTTTTTT
V: TRBV9; size: few; J: TRBJ2-1; D: TRBD2; CDR3: CASSTPQRGGEDEQFF; DNA: TGTGCCAGCAGCACCCCCCAGCGGGGGGGCGAAGATGAGCAGTTCTTC
V: TRBV27; size: .; J: TRBJ2-7; D: TRBD2; CDR3: CASSPGLAGTLEQYF; DNA: TGTGCCAGCAGTCCCGGACTAGCGGGAACCCTCGAGCAGTACTTC
V: TRBV6-4; size: .; J: TRBJ2-5; D: .; CDR3: CAGLRRTQETQYF; DNA: TGTGCCGGGCTTCGGAGGACCCAAGAGACCCAGTACTTC
V: TRBV9; size: .; J: TRBJ2-1; D: .; CDR3: CASSRDTAHEQFF; DNA: TGCGCCAGCAGCAGGGACACAGCCCATGAGCAGTTCTTC
V: TRBV9; size: .; J: TRBJ2-1; D: .; CDR3: CASSVGGEQFF; DNA: TGTGCCAGCAGCGTAGGAGGAGAGCAGTTCTTC
V: TRBV7-8; size: .; J: TRBJ1-1; D: .; CDR3: CASSSLGGLGTEAFF; DNA: TGTGCCAGCAGCTCCTTGGGGGGGTTGGGGACTGAAGCTTTCTTT
V: TRBV6-5; size: .; J: TRBJ2-4; D: TRBD2; CDR3: CASTSGILGDIQYF; DNA: TGTGCCAGCACGAGCGGGATCCTGGGGGACATTCAGTACTTC
V: TRBV27; size: .; J: TRBJ2-1; D: TRBD2; CDR3: CASTAGGGSYNEQFF; DNA: TGTGCCAGCACGGCGGGAGGGGGCTCCTACAATGAGCAGTTCTTC
V: TRBV18; size: few; J: TRBJ2-7; D: TRBD1; CDR3: CASSPDRERTYEQYF; DNA: TGTGCCAGCTCACCGGACAGGGAGAGGACCTACGAGCAGTACTTC
V: TRBV12-5; size: .; J: TRBJ2-2; D: .; CDR3: CASGLVGDTGELFF; DNA: TGTGCTAGTGGTTTGGTAGGGGACACCGGGGAGCTGTTTTTT